The TCR beta chain under discussion was sequenced for a study of T-cell reconstitution after alpha-beta-depleted transplantation in children. Overall study results and limits: The authors attributed T-cell counts and diversity one year after transplant mostly to newly produced T cells. Alpha-beta T cells present about two months after transplant were reported to originate from several hundred expanded graft clones. Surviving recipient T cells and thymic progenitors produced the high day-60 TCRbeta diversity seen in some patients.

This clonotype was seen repeatedly, ten times or more. Its antigen is still unknown. Unique molecular identifiers featured in how the TCRbeta library was prepared. TCRdb re-called the PCR reads with MiXCR, one entry per CDR3 protein. The sample holds about 610,000 distinct CDR3 sequences, 20% to 30% seen once. Germline CDR1 SGHRS, CDR2 YFSETQ. CDR3 length: 13 amino acids. V lost 3 bases, J lost 3 bases, and 0 bases stayed unmatched. This receptor was taken from a boy in the first two years of life with Wiskott-Aldrich syndrome, due to receive a stem cell transplant. V usage is TRBV5-1 and J usage is TRBJ2-5; 9 positions agree with TRBD1. The material was PBMCs, obtained before TCRalphabeta/CD19-depleted stem cell transplant. The CDR3 DNA sequence: TGCGCCAGCAGCTGGGACAGGGAAGAGACCCAGTACTTC. Translated, it gives CASSWDREETQYF.